This is a list of T cell receptor beta chains from one sample in a study of human T cells and chemical hapten exposure. MiXCR, run by TCRdb on the RACE reads, gives a single entry per CDR3 protein. The sample holds 250,000 to 300,000 distinct CDR3 sequences, just under 8% seen once. The specimen was whole blood, collected in connection with sensitization to the hapten diphenylcyclopropenone (DPC). These receptors all stem from a man aged 18-30 years with alopecia areata. Some clones in this sample may be carry-over from other donors' samples. Each CDR3 is given with its conserved first and last residue. D genes are given only for firm matches. Expanded clones get a size class; other rows say once, few or many, or leave the size out.

v_call	clone_size	d_call	j_call	cdr3_nt	cdr3_aa
TRBV7-2	-	TRBD1	TRBJ2-3	TGTGCCAGCAGCTTAGCCCGGGACAGGGGAGATACGCAGTATTTT	CASSLARDRGDTQYF
TRBV28	-	-	TRBJ2-7	TGTGCCAGCAGTCCCCCGTCCGCCTACGAGCAGTACTTC	CASSPPSAYEQYF
TRBV29-1	few	TRBD1	TRBJ1-2	TGCAGCGCTAGACAGGGCAACTATGGCTACACCTTC	CSARQGNYGYTF
TRBV7-2	-	-	TRBJ2-7	TGTGCCAGCAGCTTAGCCTTGCGGGGCTCCTACGAGCAGTACTTC	CASSLALRGSYEQYF
TRBV6-5	few	-	TRBJ2-7	TGTGCCAGCAGTTATCTCCAGGGATCGTTTCGAGAGCAGTACTTC	CASSYLQGSFREQYF
TRBV7-2	few	-	TRBJ2-4	TGTGCCAGCAGCTTACCCCCGGGGACAGCCAAAAACATTCAGTACTTC	CASSLPPGTAKNIQYF
TRBV10-3	few	-	TRBJ1-1	TGTGCCATCAGTGAGTCAGTGGTTTTGGGCACTGAAGCTTTCTTT	CAISESVVLGTEAFF
TRBV7-2	-	-	TRBJ2-5	TGTGCCAGCAGCTACGGGACGAGGCTGGAGACCCAGTACTTC	CASSYGTRLETQYF
TRBV15	few	TRBD1	TRBJ2-1	TGTGCCACCAGCAGAGGTTCACAGGGGAGCCACAATGAGCAGTTCTTC	CATSRGSQGSHNEQFF
TRBV6-2/TRBV6-3	few	-	TRBJ2-1	TGTGCCAGCACCATCGGACAGTCCTTTGAGCAGTTCTTC	CASTIGQSFEQFF
TRBV9	-	-	TRBJ1-2	TGTGCCAGCAGCGTAGCTGTCGGCGGCAGTAGCTATGGCTACACCTTC	CASSVAVGGSSYGYTF
TRBV6-6	few	-	TRBJ1-5	TGTGCCAGCAGTTACTCAGGGTCTGGGCAGCCCCAGCATTTT	CASSYSGSGQPQHF
TRBV2	-	-	TRBJ2-2	TGTGCCAGCACGGACAGAGTGTCGAACACCGGGGAGCTGTTTTTT	CASTDRVSNTGELFF
TRBV7-9	many	TRBD1	TRBJ1-5	TGTGCCAGCAGCTCCGGTCCGACAGGGTCTAATCAGCCCCAGCATTTT	CASSSGPTGSNQPQHF
TRBV25-1	few	-	TRBJ1-6	TGTGCCAGCCAGACGGGTAATTCACCCCTCCACTTT	CASQTGNSPLHF
TRBV15	many	-	TRBJ2-7	TGTGCCACCGGGAATACGGGACTCACCTACGAGCAGTACTTC	CATGNTGLTYEQYF
TRBV29-1	-	-	TRBJ1-6	TGCAGCGTTGAAGGTAGCTCCTATAATTCACCCCTCCACTTT	CSVEGSSYNSPLHF
TRBV20-1	many	-	TRBJ2-1	TGCAGTGCTATCTCCCCTTGGCTAGCGACTTCCGATGAGCAGTTCTTC	CSAISPWLATSDEQFF
TRBV5-1	many	-	TRBJ2-7	TGCGCCAGCAGGCACGAGATGGCCTACGAGCAGTACTTC	CASRHEMAYEQYF
TRBV7-2	few	TRBD1	TRBJ2-3	TGTGCCAGCAGCACCCGTCCCCCGGGACAGAGCACAGATACGCAGTATTTT	CASSTRPPGQSTDTQYF
TRBV6-5	-	-	TRBJ2-4	TGTGCCAGCAGTTCACAGGGGGGGTTACTAGCCAAAAACATTCAGTACTTC	CASSSQGGLLAKNIQYF
TRBV18	-	TRBD1	TRBJ2-3	TGTGCCAGCTCACCCGACAGGGCGGCGACAGATACGCAGTATTTT	CASSPDRAATDTQYF
TRBV7-2	-	-	TRBJ2-3	TGTGCCAGCAGTCCCGGGACACTCACAGATACGCAGTATTTT	CASSPGTLTDTQYF
TRBV20-1	few	TRBD1	TRBJ1-5	TGCAGTGCTAGAGCGGGACAGGGCCGCAATCAGCCCCAGCATTTT	CSARAGQGRNQPQHF
TRBV5-6	few	TRBD1	TRBJ1-2	TGTGCCAGCAGCTTAGGCAGGGGGCCGGGCTATGGCTACACCTTC	CASSLGRGPGYGYTF
TRBV4-2	few	-	TRBJ1-1	TGTGCCAGCAGCCTAACAGACCCCTTGAACACTGAAGCTTTCTTT	CASSLTDPLNTEAFF
TRBV7-8	few	-	TRBJ2-3	TGTGCCAGCAGCGTCCCCAGGGGACTTACAGATACGCAGTATTTT	CASSVPRGLTDTQYF
TRBV20-1	few	TRBD2	TRBJ2-1	TGCAGTGCTCAAAGCGGGGGGTACCCTTACTCCTACAATGAGCAGTTCTTC	CSAQSGGYPYSYNEQFF
TRBV6-2/TRBV6-3	many	-	TRBJ2-2	TGTGCCAGCACCGACGAGGGGGGTATGACCGGGGAGCTGTTTTTT	CASTDEGGMTGELFF
TRBV5-1	-	TRBD1	TRBJ1-1	TGCGCCAGCAGCTTGTATCTTAAGGGGACAGGGGGCCCGTCGAACACTGAAGCTTTCTTT	CASSLYLKGTGGPSNTEAFF
TRBV4-1	few	TRBD1	TRBJ1-1	TGCGCCAGCAGCCAAAGGACAGGAGTCACTGAAGCTTTCTTT	CASSQRTGVTEAFF
TRBV9	-	-	TRBJ1-1	TGTGCCAGCAGCGTAGAATTTCACCCGAACACTGAAGCTTTCTTT	CASSVEFHPNTEAFF
TRBV7-8	few	-	TRBJ2-4	TGTGCCAGCAGCTTATTTACAGACTTAAACATTCAGTACTTC	CASSLFTDLNIQYF
TRBV5-1	many	-	TRBJ1-4	TGCGCCAGCAGCTTGGCCCGTGCAACTAATGAAAAACTGTTTTTT	CASSLARATNEKLFF
TRBV6-2/TRBV6-3	many	-	TRBJ2-3	TGTGCCAGCAGTTACTCCCCAGGCAGGCTCACAGATACGCAGTATTTT	CASSYSPGRLTDTQYF
TRBV4-3	-	TRBD1	TRBJ2-2	TGCGCCAGCAGCCAAAACGGGCAGGGGGCGTCCGGGGAGCTGTTTTTT	CASSQNGQGASGELFF
TRBV6-2/TRBV6-3	many	-	TRBJ1-1	TGTGCCAGCAGCGAGTCAAGTTTTATGAACACTGAAGCTTTCTTT	CASSESSFMNTEAFF
TRBV4-1	-	TRBD2	TRBJ2-7	TGCGCCAGCAGCCACTCTAGCGGGGGTTACGAGCAGTACTTC	CASSHSSGGYEQYF
TRBV27	-	-	TRBJ2-3	TGTGCCAGCAGTTTTAGGTCTAGCACAGATACGCAGTATTTT	CASSFRSSTDTQYF
TRBV6-4	many	-	TRBJ2-1	TGTGCCAGCAGTGAGAAGAGCGGAAGTTACAATGAGCAGTTCTTC	CASSEKSGSYNEQFF
TRBV7-7	few	TRBD1	TRBJ1-1	TGTGCCAGCAGCCCTTGGACAGGCCGGTCGGGACAAGACACTGAAGCTTTCTTT	CASSPWTGRSGQDTEAFF
TRBV25-1	few	-	TRBJ2-1	TGTGCCAGCAGTGAATCCGCAGGCCTATATTACAATGAGCAGTTCTTC	CASSESAGLYYNEQFF
TRBV27	few	-	TRBJ2-1	TGTGCCAGCACTCTAAGAGGGGCGCAGTTCTTC	CASTLRGAQFF
TRBV4-1	few	-	TRBJ2-2	TGCGCCAGCAGCCAAGGGTGGCTTTCCGGGGAGCTGTTTTTT	CASSQGWLSGELFF
TRBV20-1	-	-	TRBJ1-2	TGCAGTGCTAAGCCAGGACAGCAGATTAACTATGGCTACACCTTC	CSAKPGQQINYGYTF
TRBV20-1	-	TRBD1	TRBJ1-1	TGCAGTGCTTACAGGGGGGTGAACACTGAAGCTTTCTTT	CSAYRGVNTEAFF
TRBV20-1	-	-	TRBJ1-4	TGCAGTGCTAAACCCGGAGGTCGGAGAAATGAAAAACTGTTTTTT	CSAKPGGRRNEKLFF
TRBV6-2/TRBV6-3	many	TRBD1	TRBJ2-2	TGTGCCAGCAAACCCAACAGGGGGTCGAACACCGGGGAGCTGTTTTTT	CASKPNRGSNTGELFF
TRBV6-2/TRBV6-3	-	-	TRBJ2-1	TGTGCCAGCAGTTACCCCAATGAGCAGTTCTTC	CASSYPNEQFF
TRBV7-9	many	-	TRBJ1-1	TGTGCCAGCAGCTTAGCGCAGCGAACTGAAGCTTTCTTT	CASSLAQRTEAFF
TRBV12-3/TRBV12-4	many	TRBD1	TRBJ1-1	TGTGCCAGCAGTAAGACAGGGGGTAGGGCTGAAGCTTTCTTT	CASSKTGGRAEAFF
TRBV12-3/TRBV12-4	-	-	TRBJ1-3	TGTGCCAGCAGCCGATTCGGGACACTTGGAAACACCATATATTTT	CASSRFGTLGNTIYF
TRBV25-1	few	-	TRBJ2-3	TGTGCCAGCAGTAAGGGGGGGGATCAAGCAGATACGCAGTATTTT	CASSKGGDQADTQYF